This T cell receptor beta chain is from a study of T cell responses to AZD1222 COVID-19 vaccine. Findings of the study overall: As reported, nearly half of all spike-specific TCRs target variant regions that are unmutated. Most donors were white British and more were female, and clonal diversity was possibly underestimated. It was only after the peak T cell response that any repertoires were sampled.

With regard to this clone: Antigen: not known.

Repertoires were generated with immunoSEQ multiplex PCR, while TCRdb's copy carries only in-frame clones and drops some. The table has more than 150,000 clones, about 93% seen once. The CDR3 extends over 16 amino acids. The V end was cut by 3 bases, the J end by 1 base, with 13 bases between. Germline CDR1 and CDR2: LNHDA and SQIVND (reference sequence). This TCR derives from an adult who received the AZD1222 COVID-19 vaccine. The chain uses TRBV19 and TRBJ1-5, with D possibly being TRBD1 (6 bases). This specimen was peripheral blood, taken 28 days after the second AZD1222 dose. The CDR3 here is CASSMPGASSNQPQHF. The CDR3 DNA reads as TGTGCCAGTAGTATGCCAGGGGCCTCAAGCAATCAGCCCCAGCATTTT.